One sample yielded the 12 T cell receptor beta chains listed below, sequenced in a study of Ad26.COV2.S vaccination and SARS-CoV-2 variants. Treatment meaning: over 15 received Ad26.COV2.S at low or high dose, single or two shots; roughly five received placebo; per-sample allocation not given. All samples were drawn on day 63, counting from the first vaccine or placebo injection. Sequencing used immunoSEQ multiplex PCR; TCRdb keeps in-frame clones, though not all of them. The profile covers about 420,000 clones, with roughly 90% appearing a single time and about 4% taken by the ten largest. The starting material was peripheral blood, obtained in a trial of Ad26.COV2.S vaccine versus placebo. These receptors were taken from a person between 18 and 60 years old who received the Ad26.COV2.S COVID-19 vaccine or a placebo.

This chain uses TRBV5-1 with TRBJ2-5; D might be TRBD1 (6 bases). V lost 4 bases and J lost 4, with 17 bases in between. This CDR3 comprises 15 residues. Germline CDR1 and CDR2: SGHRS and YFSETQ. CDR3 region: CASSRSSGDGETQYF. The CDR3 DNA follows: TGCGCCAGCAGCAGGAGCTCAGGGGACGGAGAGACCCAGTACTTC.

The chain uses TRBV28 and TRBJ1-2, with TRBD1 matching over 10 bases. Germline values: CDR1 MDHEN, CDR2 SYDVKM. V trimming: 4 bases; J trimming: 8 bases; junction bases outside the gene matches: 4. The CDR3 extends over 13 amino acids. The CDR3 nucleotides are TGTGCCAGCAGTTCGACAGGGGGCGGCGGCTACACCTTC. Protein product: CASSSTGGGGYTF.

V usage is TRBV28 and J usage is TRBJ2-7; the D gene is possibly TRBD1 (5 bases). This CDR3 has 10 amino acids. V lost 8 bases and J lost 6, with 8 bases in between. Germline CDR1 and CDR2: MDHEN and SYDVKM. The CDR3 DNA reads as TGTGCCAGCGGCAGGGTCGAGCAGTACTTC. Translation: CASGRVEQYF.

The chain links TRBV5-4 to TRBJ1-2; D gene unclear. Trimming left V 4 bases short and J 2 bases short, with 15 bases between. Looked up from germline, CDR1 is SGHNT and CDR2 is YYREEE (reference sequence). There are 15 residues in the CDR3. The DNA for the CDR3 is TGTGCCAGCAGCCCTGGCGCGTCAGCCAACTATGGCTACACCTTC. Translating gives CASSPGASANYGYTF.

The chain couples TRBV20-1 to TRBJ2-3; D not resolved. The germline CDR1 and CDR2 sequences are DFQATT and SNEGSKA (reference sequence). The V end was cut by 5 bases, the J end by 3 bases, with 6 bases between. CDR3 size: 11 residues. The CDR3 loop reads CSAVRTDTQYF. The CDR3 region has the DNA TGCAGTGCTGTCAGGACAGATACGCAGTATTTT.

The DNA for the CDR3 is TGTGCCAGCAGCTTAGCTGGAGACAGGTTCAACGAGCAGTACTTC. Its translation is CASSLAGDRFNEQYF. The chain carries TRBV7-2 and TRBJ2-7; D perhaps matches TRBD1 (6 bases). Trimming pared 0 bases from V and 5 bases from J, leaving 14 bases between. Germline CDR1 and CDR2: SGHTA and FQGNSA. This CDR3 contains 15 residues.

The rearrangement links TRBV7-9 to TRBJ1-1; D gene ambiguous. CDR3 length: 12 residues. Germline V gene data show CDR1 as SEHNR and CDR2 as FQNEAQ (reference sequence). Trimming left V 1 base short and J 8 bases short, with 8 bases between. The CDR3 protein is CASSLVGREAFF. CDR3 bases: TGTGCCAGCAGCTTAGTGGGCAGGGAAGCTTTCTTT.

The chain recombines TRBV19 with TRBJ1-4; tentative D call: TRBD1 (5 bases). The CDR3 sequence is 15 residues long. V dropped 3 bases and J dropped 5 bases, with 13 bases sitting between them. CDR1 and CDR2 from the germline V gene are LNHDA and SQIVND (reference sequence). CDR3 sequence reads: CASSMRRRDNEKLFF. The CDR3 DNA follows: TGTGCCAGTAGTATGAGAAGGCGGGACAATGAAAAACTGTTTTTT. Variable domain in full (rest from reference TRBV19 and TRBJ1-4): DGGITQSPKYLFRKEGQNVTLSCEQNLNHDAMYWYRQDPGQGLRLIYYSQIVNDFQKGDIAEGYSVSREKKESFPLTVTSAQKNPTAFYLCASSMRRRDNEKLFFGSGTQLSVL.

V usage is TRBV5-1 and J usage is TRBJ2-1; 8 bases align to TRBD2. Germline V gene sequence: CDR1 SGHRS, CDR2 YFSETQ. Trimming took 2 bases from V and 9 from J; bases not matched to a gene: 13. There are 16 residues in the CDR3. The CDR3 DNA sequence: TGCGCCAGCAGCTTCCGAGGGCCCTTAAGCGGGGGTGAGCAGTTCTTC. Translated: CASSFRGPLSGGEQFF.

V gene TRBV6-6 combines with J gene TRBJ2-7; perhaps TRBD1 as D (5 bases). Germline V lookup: CDR1 MNHNY, CDR2 SVGAGI (reference sequence). There are 14 residues in the CDR3. Between the trimmed V and J ends, which lost 2 bases and 3 bases, there was a span of 11 bases. CDR3 amino acids: CASSYHDRFYEQYF. The CDR3 nucleotides read TGTGCCAGCAGTTACCACGACAGATTCTACGAGCAGTACTTC.

This clone is a singleton in its sample. The rearrangement links TRBV24-1 to TRBJ2-5; 7 bases align to TRBD1. Per the germline V gene, CDR1 is KGHDR and CDR2 is SFDVKD. CDR3 length equals 14 residues. The V segment lost 5 bases and the J segment 3 bases; nucleotides outside the gene matches: 5. The CDR3 protein is CATSALDREETQYF. CDR3 bases: TGTGCCACCAGTGCCCTCGACAGGGAAGAGACCCAGTACTTC.

This clone has just one count. Written as DNA, the CDR3 is TGCGCCAGCAGCTTGTTGGACACTGAAGCTTTCTTT. Its translation: CASSLLDTEAFF. This chain joins TRBV5-1 and TRBJ1-1, with D uncertain. Looked up from germline, CDR1 is SGHRS and CDR2 is YFSETQ. Trimming left V 1 base short and J 3 bases short, with 4 bases between. The CDR3 extends over 12 amino acids.